This T cell receptor (beta chain) was identified during a study of cytomegalovirus exposure and HLA in healthy donors. Findings and limits, study-wide: The likely origin of a cluster of highly shared sequence variants was a sequencing artifact. Diagnosis of cytomegalovirus status made by the classifier reportedly showed high specificity and sensitivity. In a later analysis, specific HLA alleles were associated with 15,000 or so TCR beta sequences at a 0.05 false discovery rate.

A word on this clone: No antigen is known for it.

The V gene end was trimmed by 6 bases and the J gene end by 3 bases; junction bases not matched to a gene: 1. The length of the CDR3 is 14 residues. Germline lookup yields CDR1 LNHDA and CDR2 SQIVND (reference sequence). The PCR had 60 Vbeta and 13 Jbeta primers. Assay used: immunoSEQ multiplex PCR; TCRdb lists only in-frame clones, some missing. The sample has 110,000 or so clones; under 85% are singletons. The rearrangement joins TRBV19 to TRBJ2-5; 13 bases align to TRBD2. This clonotype originated in a man between 40 and 49 years old in good health and CMV-seronegative. Sequencing input: PBMCs. CDR3 sequence: CASRGLAGEETQYF. The CDR3 nucleotides are TGTGCCAGTAGAGGACTAGCGGGGGAAGAGACCCAGTACTTC.